This note documents a single TCR beta chain sequence. No antigen is known for it. This sample was included in a study of post-analysis software for immune sequencing data. Study-level points and caveats: There were roughly five TRBV segments more frequent in patients than controls, and TRBV5-6, TRBV5-1 and TRBV20-1 were among them. Normalized Chao1 diversity was significantly lower in multiple sclerosis patients than in controls. Samples sharing a preparation batch grouped tightly together when assessed by F measure.

TCR beta libraries were prepared from cDNA with unique molecular identifiers. TCRdb called the PCR reads again in MiXCR, with one record for every CDR3 protein. The sample has roughly 800,000 distinct CDR3 sequences; roughly 27% are singletons. Germline-derived CDR1 and CDR2 are MNHEY and SMNVEV (reference sequence). The CDR3 covers 11 residues. The germline V and J ends were trimmed by 6 bases and 7 bases, with 7 bases remaining between them. Specimen: blood. The chain employs TRBV27 and TRBJ2-1; TRBD1 is a possible D gene (6 bases). The TCR originated in a girl aged 10-17 years with multiple sclerosis. This CDR3 is CASSTGNEQFF. In nucleotides, the CDR3 is TGTGCCAGCAGCACAGGGAATGAGCAGTTCTTC.